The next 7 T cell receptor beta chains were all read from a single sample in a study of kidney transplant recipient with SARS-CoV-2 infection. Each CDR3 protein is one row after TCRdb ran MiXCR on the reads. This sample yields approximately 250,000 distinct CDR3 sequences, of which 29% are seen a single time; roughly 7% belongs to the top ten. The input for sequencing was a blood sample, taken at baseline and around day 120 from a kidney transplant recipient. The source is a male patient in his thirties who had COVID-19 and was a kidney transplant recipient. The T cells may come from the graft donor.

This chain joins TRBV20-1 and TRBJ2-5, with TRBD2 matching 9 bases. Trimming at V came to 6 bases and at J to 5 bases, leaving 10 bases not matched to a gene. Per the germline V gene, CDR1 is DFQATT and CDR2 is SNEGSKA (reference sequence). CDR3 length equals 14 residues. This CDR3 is CSANPGTSQETQYF. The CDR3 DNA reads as TGCAGTGCCAACCCCGGGACTAGCCAGGAGACCCAGTACTTC.

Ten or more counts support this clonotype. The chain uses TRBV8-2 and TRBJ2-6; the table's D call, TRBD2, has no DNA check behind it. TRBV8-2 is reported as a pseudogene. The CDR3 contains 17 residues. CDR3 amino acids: CGMHPRITQSRANVLTF. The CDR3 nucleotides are TGTGGCATGCACCCTAGGATAACACAAAGTCGGGCCAACGTCCTGACTTTC.

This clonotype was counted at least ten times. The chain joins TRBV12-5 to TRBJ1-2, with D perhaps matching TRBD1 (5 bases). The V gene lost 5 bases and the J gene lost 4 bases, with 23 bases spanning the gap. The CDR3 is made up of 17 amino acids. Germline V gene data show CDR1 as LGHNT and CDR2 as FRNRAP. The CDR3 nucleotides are TGTGCTAGTGGTACGCACGGTTTGCAGGGAAAGACCTATGGCTACACCTTC. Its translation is CASGTHGLQGKTYGYTF.

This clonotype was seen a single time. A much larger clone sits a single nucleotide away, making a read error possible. The CDR3 here is CASSRGGTSTLHF. The CDR3 DNA reads TGTGCCAGTAGTCGTGGGGGCACCTCAACCCTCCACTTT. The chain has TRBV19 and TRBJ1-6, with a possible D match to TRBD1 (6 bases). The germline gives CDR1 LNHDA, CDR2 SQIVND (reference sequence). The CDR3 is made up of 13 amino acids. V was clipped by 5 bases and J by 14 bases, with 16 bases between them.

CDR3 in amino acids: CASSLGQAREKLFF. CDR3 nucleotides: TGCGCCAGCAGCTTAGGACAGGCTCGAGAAAAACTGTTTTTT. The rearrangement joins TRBV5-1 to TRBJ1-4, with 7 bases aligning to TRBD1. J was trimmed by 8 bases and V by 2 bases; bases with no gene match: 6. Germline V gene sequence: CDR1 SGHRS, CDR2 YFSETQ. This CDR3 contains 14 residues.

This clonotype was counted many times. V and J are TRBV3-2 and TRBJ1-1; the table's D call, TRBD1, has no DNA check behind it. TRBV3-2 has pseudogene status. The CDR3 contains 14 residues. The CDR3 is CASSLMRGYTEAFF. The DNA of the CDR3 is TGTGCCAGCAGCCTCATGAGGGGATACACTGAAGCTTTCTTT.

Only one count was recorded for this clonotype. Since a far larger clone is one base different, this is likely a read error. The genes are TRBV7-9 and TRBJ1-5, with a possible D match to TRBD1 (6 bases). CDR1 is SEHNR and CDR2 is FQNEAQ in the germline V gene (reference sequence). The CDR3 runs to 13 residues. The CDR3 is CAGSLQGGQPQHF. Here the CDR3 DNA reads TGTGCCGGCAGCTTACAGGGTGGTCAGCCCCAGCATTTT.